This T cell receptor (beta chain) was documented in a study of CD8 T cells in Susac syndrome. This CDR3 has 14 amino acids. The V end was cut by 5 bases, the J end by 4 bases, with 15 bases between. Germline V CDR1 and CDR2: DFQATT, SNEGSKA (reference sequence). From blood CD8+ and CD4+ T cells, TCR beta sequences were generated. Controls comprised healthy donors matched for age and sex. Random hexamers were used to reverse transcribe 0.5 to 1 ug of RNA. The authors amplified TCR beta CDR3 across 54 Vbeta and 13 Jbeta using immunoSEQ multiplex PCR. Via MiXCR, TCRdb re-called the immunoSEQ multiplex PCR reads, giving one row per CDR3 protein. The sample contains some 160,000 distinct CDR3 sequences, roughly 94% of which appear only once.

The sequence was obtained from a human donor in good health. The specimen sequenced was CD4+ T cells from PBMCs. This chain links TRBV20-1 with TRBJ1-3; D gene uncertain. DNA for the CDR3: TGCAGTGCTCCGGGTCCCGTTGGGGGAAACACCATATATTTT. It codes for CSAPGPVGGNTIYF.